These 21 T cell receptor beta chains share one sample of origin, sequenced in a study of T cell responses to AZD1222 COVID-19 vaccine. Clones were sequenced by immunoSEQ multiplex PCR, and TCRdb holds only the in-frame ones, with some missing. The repertoire includes roughly 150,000 clones, approximately 91% of them detected once, and around 2.1% sits in the top ten. Sequences were derived from peripheral blood, sampled 28 days after the second AZD1222 dose. All receptors come from an adult who received the AZD1222 COVID-19 vaccine.

This chain connects TRBV5-1 to TRBJ1-1; D is unresolved. Trimming took off 0 bases at V and 5 bases at J, with 11 bases between the two ends. Germline V lookup: CDR1 SGHRS, CDR2 YFSETQ. The CDR3 totals 14 residues. The CDR3 here is CASSLGSGETEAFF. The CDR3 coding sequence is TGCGCCAGCAGCTTGGGTAGTGGGGAAACTGAAGCTTTCTTT.

The V gene is TRBV7-9, the J gene TRBJ1-5, with TRBD1 as a possible D gene (6 bases). CDR3 length: 14 residues. Looked up from germline, CDR1 is SEHNR and CDR2 is FQNEAQ (reference sequence). V was shortened by 7 bases and J by 0 bases, with 10 bases between the two germline ends. The CDR3 sequence is CASTGGDSNQPQHF. The CDR3 nucleotides read TGTGCCAGCACCGGGGGCGATAGCAATCAGCCCCAGCATTTT.

CDR3 DNA sequence: TGTGCCAGCACCGACAGGTACACTGAAGCTTTCTTT. It specifies CASTDRYTEAFF. The chain recombines TRBV2 with TRBJ1-1, with TRBD1 as a possible D gene (6 bases). The V end lost 7 bases, the J end lost 3 bases, and 9 bases lay between the germline ends. The germline V gene encodes CDR1 SNHLY and CDR2 FYNNEI. The CDR3 spans 12 residues.

CDR3 sequence: CASSEDSGSTGELFF. The CDR3 DNA reads as TGTGCCAGCAGTGAGGATAGCGGGAGCACCGGGGAGCTGTTTTTT. The rearrangement uses TRBV2 and TRBJ2-2; 9 bases fit TRBD2. The J segment lost 4 bases and the V segment lost 3 bases, leaving 3 bases of the junction unmatched. Germline V gives CDR1 SNHLY, CDR2 FYNNEI. The CDR3 has 15 amino acids.

This sequence joins TRBV5-1 and TRBJ1-1, with a weak D call TRBD1 (5 bases). The V end lost 1 base, the J end lost 5 bases, and 9 bases lay between the germline ends. There are 13 residues in the CDR3. Germline values: CDR1 SGHRS, CDR2 YFSETQ. The CDR3 bases are TGCGCCAGCAGCTTGCAGGGCGCTACTGAAGCTTTCTTT. Protein product: CASSLQGATEAFF.

J is TRBJ2-1 and V is TRBV9; 10 bases fit TRBD2. V lost 3 bases and J lost 8; bases outside the gene matches: 11. CDR3 length: 16 residues. Germline V gene sequence: CDR1 SGDLS, CDR2 YYNGEE. DNA of the CDR3: TGTGCCAGCAGCGCAGGAAGCGGGGGGGCCTTGGATGAGCAGTTCTTC. Its protein is CASSAGSGGALDEQFF.

The V and J genes are TRBV6-2 or TRBV6-3 and TRBJ2-1; D not certain. CDR1 and CDR2 from the germline V gene are MNHEY and SVGEGT. V gave up 0 bases and J gave up 10 bases, with 7 bases separating them. The CDR3 has 12 amino acids. The CDR3: CASSYSVKEQFF. CDR3 coding DNA: TGTGCCAGCAGTTACTCGGTGAAGGAGCAGTTCTTC.

This rearrangement joins TRBV15 to TRBJ1-2, with 7 bases fitting TRBD1. Germline V lookup: CDR1 LNHNV, CDR2 YYDKDF (reference sequence). This CDR3 region has 14 residues. Germline trimming cut 5 bases from V and 7 bases from J; bases unmatched to any gene: 10. The CDR3 region has the DNA TGTGCCACCAGCCACATCGACAGGGATCTTGGCTACACCTTC. It encodes CATSHIDRDLGYTF.

This sequence joins TRBV18 and TRBJ1-1, with D perhaps matching TRBD1 (5 bases). V was pared by 6 bases and J by 1 base, with 12 bases between. Germline V gene data show CDR1 as KGHSH and CDR2 as LQKENI. This CDR3 contains 14 residues. CDR3 in amino acids: CASSPDRTNTEAFF. The DNA of the CDR3 is TGTGCCAGCTCTCCCGACAGAACGAACACTGAAGCTTTCTTT. Supplemented by reference TRBV18 and TRBJ1-1, the full variable domain reads NAGVMQNPRHLVRRRGQEARLRCSPMKGHSHVYWYRQLPEEGLKFMVYLQKENIIDESGMPKERFSAEFPKEGPSILRIQQVVRGDSAAYFCASSPDRTNTEAFFGQGTRLTVV.

J is TRBJ1-2 and V is TRBV19, with D uncertain. The germline CDR1 and CDR2 sequences are LNHDA and SQIVND (reference sequence). V lost 8 bases and J 2 bases, leaving 18 bases between the germline ends. CDR3 length: 15 amino acids. CDR3 DNA sequence: TGTGCCAGTCGCCCAGACGCCGCCACGAACTATGGCTACACCTTC. As protein: CASRPDAATNYGYTF.

DNA for the CDR3: TGTGCCAGCAGCGTACGGGGGGGCACGGTTAACACTGAAGCTTTCTTT. It specifies CASSVRGGTVNTEAFF. This chain uses TRBV9 with TRBJ1-1; tentatively, D is TRBD1 (6 bases). With 1 base removed from V and 2 bases from J, the gap between germline ends came to 15 bases. There are 16 residues in the CDR3. The V gene's germline CDR1 is SGDLS and CDR2 YYNGEE. Using reference TRBV9 and TRBJ1-1 for the parts outside the CDR3, the full variable domain is DSGVTQTPKHLITATGQRVTLRCSPRSGDLSVYWYQQSLDQGLQFLIQYYNGEERAKGNILERFSAQQFPDLHSELNLSSLELGDSALYFCASSVRGGTVNTEAFFGQGTRLTVV.

The V and J genes are TRBV19 and TRBJ1-1; the D gene is possibly TRBD1 (5 bases). The V and J ends lost 8 bases and 0 bases respectively, with 13 bases between them. Germline CDR1 reads LNHDA; CDR2 reads SQIVND (reference sequence). The CDR3 has 14 amino acids. Written as DNA, the CDR3 is TGTGCCAGTCAAGAGGGGCAGCTGAACACTGAAGCTTTCTTT. This sequence encodes CASQEGQLNTEAFF.

The V gene is TRBV12-3 or TRBV12-4, the J gene TRBJ2-7; D remains unclear. The CDR3 has 12 amino acids. Trimming removed 5 bases from V and 3 bases from J, with 8 bases in between. The CDR3 DNA follows: TGTGCCAGCAGTCCTCTATTCTACGAGCAGTACTTC. Protein sequence: CASSPLFYEQYF.

V gene TRBV18 combines with J gene TRBJ1-5; D gene uncertain. CDR1 and CDR2 (germline): KGHSH, LQKENI. The V end was cut by 4 bases, the J end by 0 bases, with 16 bases between. CDR3 size: 17 residues. CDR3 amino acids: CASSLRALDGSNQPQHF. The DNA of the CDR3 is TGTGCCAGCTCACTACGTGCCCTTGACGGTAGCAATCAGCCCCAGCATTTT.

V usage is TRBV6-5 and J usage is TRBJ1-1; D possibly corresponds to TRBD1 (6 bases). The CDR3 has 14 amino acids. Trimming removed 0 bases at V and 3 bases at J, with 8 bases between. Germline V lookup: CDR1 MNHEY, CDR2 SVGAGI. Written as DNA, the CDR3 is TGTGCCAGCAGTTACTCACAGGGACACACTGAAGCTTTCTTT. The encoded protein is CASSYSQGHTEAFF.

This chain links TRBV19 with TRBJ1-2; possibly TRBD1 for D (6 bases). Germline CDR1 is LNHDA and CDR2 is SQIVND (reference sequence). V lost 3 bases and J lost 2, with 7 bases in between. The CDR3 consists of 13 residues. The CDR3 loop reads CASSIQGNYGYTF. DNA of the CDR3: TGTGCCAGTAGTATCCAGGGGAACTATGGCTACACCTTC. The whole variable domain, remainder taken from reference TRBV19 and TRBJ1-2, is DGGITQSPKYLFRKEGQNVTLSCEQNLNHDAMYWYRQDPGQGLRLIYYSQIVNDFQKGDIAEGYSVSREKKESFPLTVTSAQKNPTAFYLCASSIQGNYGYTFGSGTRLTVV.

The chain employs TRBV9 and TRBJ1-1; no firm D call. This CDR3 region has 14 residues. Germline-derived CDR1 and CDR2 are SGDLS and YYNGEE. The ends were cut back, 2 bases at V and 7 bases at J, with 15 bases in the middle. Here the CDR3 reads CASSVVERVGEAFF. CDR3 coding DNA: TGTGCCAGCAGCGTTGTTGAACGGGTGGGTGAAGCTTTCTTT.

The chain links TRBV5-1 to TRBJ2-6; D remains ambiguous. Germline V lookup: CDR1 SGHRS, CDR2 YFSETQ. Trimming stripped 4 bases from V and 0 bases from J, with 8 bases between. This CDR3 comprises 15 residues. In nucleotides, the CDR3 is TGCGCCAGCAGCCAGCTGGACTCTGGGGCCAACGTCCTGACTTTC. This codes for CASSQLDSGANVLTF.

V gene TRBV15 combines with J gene TRBJ1-5; D call uncertain. The CDR3 is made up of 15 amino acids. Per the germline V gene, CDR1 is LNHNV and CDR2 is YYDKDF (reference sequence). V lost 1 base to trimming and J lost 10 bases, with 17 bases between them. The CDR3 loop reads CATSRGGIDSYPQHF. In DNA, the CDR3 is TGTGCCACCAGCAGAGGGGGTATCGATTCGTATCCCCAGCATTTT.

The chain carries TRBV29-1 and TRBJ2-7; 12 bases map to TRBD2. CDR1 is SQVTM, CDR2 ANQGSEA, per germline. This CDR3 spans 15 amino acids. The V segment lost 4 bases and the J segment 3 bases; nucleotides outside the gene matches: 7. CDR3 residues: CSVGGLAGFGYEQYF. CDR3 nucleotide sequence: TGCAGCGTTGGCGGACTAGCGGGATTCGGCTACGAGCAGTACTTC.

The V gene is TRBV12-3 or TRBV12-4, the J gene TRBJ2-1; D is tentatively TRBD1 or TRBD2 (5 bases each). CDR3 length: 13 residues. Trimming stripped 3 bases from V and 15 bases from J, with 18 bases between. CDR3 sequence reads: CASSFDTGTRRFF. CDR3 in DNA: TGTGCCAGCAGTTTTGACACCGGGACCAGGCGGTTCTTC.